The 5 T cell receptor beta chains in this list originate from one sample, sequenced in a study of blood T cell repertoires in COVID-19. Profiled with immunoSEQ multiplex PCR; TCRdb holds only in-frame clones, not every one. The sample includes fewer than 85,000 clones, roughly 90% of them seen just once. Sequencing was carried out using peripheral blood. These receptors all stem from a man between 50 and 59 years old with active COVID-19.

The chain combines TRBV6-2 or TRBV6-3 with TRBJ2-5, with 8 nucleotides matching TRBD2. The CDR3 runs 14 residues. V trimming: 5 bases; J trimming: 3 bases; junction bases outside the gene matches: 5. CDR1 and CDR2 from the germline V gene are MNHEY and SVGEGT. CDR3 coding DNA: TGTGCCAGCAGTCGGTCAGCGGGGGAAGAGACCCAGTACTTC. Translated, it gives CASSRSAGEETQYF.

The CDR3 bases are TGTGCCAGCTCCCCGGGAGGGGAAGAGACCCAGTACTTC. This encodes CASSPGGEETQYF. This chain connects TRBV18 to TRBJ2-5; the match to TRBD2 covers 8 bases. J gave up 3 bases and V 6 bases, and 3 bases lay outside the gene matches. The CDR3 length is 13 residues. Germline V CDR1 and CDR2: KGHSH, LQKENI.

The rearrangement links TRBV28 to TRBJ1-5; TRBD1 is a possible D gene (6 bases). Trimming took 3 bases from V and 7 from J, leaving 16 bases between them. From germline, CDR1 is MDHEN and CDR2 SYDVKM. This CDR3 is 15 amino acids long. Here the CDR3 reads CASSFQPRGYQPQHF. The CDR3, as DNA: TGTGCCAGCAGTTTTCAGCCGAGGGGGTACCAGCCCCAGCATTTT.

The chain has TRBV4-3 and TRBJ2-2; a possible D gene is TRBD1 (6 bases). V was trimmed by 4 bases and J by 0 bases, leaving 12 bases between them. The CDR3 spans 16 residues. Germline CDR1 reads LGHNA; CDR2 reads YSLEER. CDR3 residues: CASSRPTGSNTGELFF. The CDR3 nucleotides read TGCGCCAGCAGCCGCCCTACAGGGTCGAACACCGGGGAGCTGTTTTTT.

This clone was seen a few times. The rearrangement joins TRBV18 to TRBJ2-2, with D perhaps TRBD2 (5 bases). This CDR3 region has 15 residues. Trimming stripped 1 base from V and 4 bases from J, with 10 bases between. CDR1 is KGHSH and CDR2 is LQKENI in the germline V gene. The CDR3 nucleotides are TGTGCCAGCTCACCACTCTGGAGGAGCACCGGGGAGCTGTTTTTT. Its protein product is CASSPLWRSTGELFF.